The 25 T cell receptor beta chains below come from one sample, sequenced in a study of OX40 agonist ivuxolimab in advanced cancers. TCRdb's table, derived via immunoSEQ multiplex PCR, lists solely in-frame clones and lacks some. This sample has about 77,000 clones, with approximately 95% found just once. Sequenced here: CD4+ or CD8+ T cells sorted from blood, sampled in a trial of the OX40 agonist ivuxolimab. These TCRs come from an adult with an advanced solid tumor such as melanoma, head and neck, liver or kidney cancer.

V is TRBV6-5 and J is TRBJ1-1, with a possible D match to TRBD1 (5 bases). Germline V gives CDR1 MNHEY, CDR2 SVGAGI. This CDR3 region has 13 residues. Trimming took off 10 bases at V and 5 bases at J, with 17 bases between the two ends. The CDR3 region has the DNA TGTGCCACCCTCCAACCCGGGGGAACTGAAGCTTTCTTT. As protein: CATLQPGGTEAFF.

CDR3 in DNA: TGCGCCAGCAGCCAACAACAGGGGGTGAGCACTGAAGCTTTCTTT. Translating gives CASSQQQGVSTEAFF. The chain employs TRBV4-1 and TRBJ1-1; 8 bases match TRBD1. The CDR3 sequence is 15 residues long. Germline CDR1 and CDR2: MGHRA and YSYEKL. V dropped 2 bases and J dropped 4; count of bases not matched to a gene: 6.

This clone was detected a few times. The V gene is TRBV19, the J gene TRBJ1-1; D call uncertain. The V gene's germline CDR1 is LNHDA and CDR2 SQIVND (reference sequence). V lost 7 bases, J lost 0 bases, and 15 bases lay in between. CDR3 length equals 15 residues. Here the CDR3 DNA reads TGTGCCAGTACCCCTTTGGTTTTCATGAACACTGAAGCTTTCTTT. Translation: CASTPLVFMNTEAFF. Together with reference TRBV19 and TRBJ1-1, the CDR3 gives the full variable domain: DGGITQSPKYLFRKEGQNVTLSCEQNLNHDAMYWYRQDPGQGLRLIYYSQIVNDFQKGDIAEGYSVSREKKESFPLTVTSAQKNPTAFYLCASTPLVFMNTEAFFGQGTRLTVV.

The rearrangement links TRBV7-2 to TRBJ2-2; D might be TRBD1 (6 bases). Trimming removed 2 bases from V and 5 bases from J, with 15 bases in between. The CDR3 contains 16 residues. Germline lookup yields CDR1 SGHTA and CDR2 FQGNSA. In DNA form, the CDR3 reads TGTGCCAGCAGCTTAATCAGGACAGTGCAAACCGGGGAGCTGTTTTTT. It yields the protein CASSLIRTVQTGELFF. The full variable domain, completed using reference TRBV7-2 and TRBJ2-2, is GAGVSQSPSNKVTEKGKDVELRCDPISGHTALYWYRQSLGQGLEFLIYFQGNSAPDKSGLPSDRFSAERTGGSVSTLTIQRTQQEDSAVYLCASSLIRTVQTGELFFGEGSRLTVL.

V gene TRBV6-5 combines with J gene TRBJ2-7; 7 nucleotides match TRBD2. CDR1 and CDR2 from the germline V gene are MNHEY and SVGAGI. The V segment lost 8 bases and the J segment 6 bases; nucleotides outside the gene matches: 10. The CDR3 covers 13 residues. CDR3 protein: CASRSNERGEQYF. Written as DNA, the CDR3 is TGTGCCAGCCGTTCTAATGAGCGGGGCGAGCAGTACTTC.

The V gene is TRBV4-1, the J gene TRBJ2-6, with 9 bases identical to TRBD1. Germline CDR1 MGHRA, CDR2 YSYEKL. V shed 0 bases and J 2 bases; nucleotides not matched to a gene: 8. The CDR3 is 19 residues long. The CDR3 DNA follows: TGCGCCAGCAGCCAAGAGGGGATAGGACAGGGGACTGGGGCCAACGTCCTGACTTTC. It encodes CASSQEGIGQGTGANVLTF.

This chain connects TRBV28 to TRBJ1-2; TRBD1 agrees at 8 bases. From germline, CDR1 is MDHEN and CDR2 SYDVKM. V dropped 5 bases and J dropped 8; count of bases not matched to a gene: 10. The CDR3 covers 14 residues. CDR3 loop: CASSPGDRKAGYTF. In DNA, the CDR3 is TGTGCCAGCAGTCCGGGGGACAGGAAAGCGGGCTACACCTTC.

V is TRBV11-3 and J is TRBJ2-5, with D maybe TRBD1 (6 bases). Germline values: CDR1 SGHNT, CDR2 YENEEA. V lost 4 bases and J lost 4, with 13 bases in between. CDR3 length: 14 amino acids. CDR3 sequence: CASSSGQQGETQYF. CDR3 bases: TGTGCCAGCAGCTCCGGACAACAGGGAGAGACCCAGTACTTC.

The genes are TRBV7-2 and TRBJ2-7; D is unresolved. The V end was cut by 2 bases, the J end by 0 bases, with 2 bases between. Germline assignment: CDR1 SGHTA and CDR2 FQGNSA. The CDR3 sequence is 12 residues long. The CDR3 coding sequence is TGTGCCAGCAGCTTAAACTCCTACGAGCAGTACTTC. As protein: CASSLNSYEQYF.

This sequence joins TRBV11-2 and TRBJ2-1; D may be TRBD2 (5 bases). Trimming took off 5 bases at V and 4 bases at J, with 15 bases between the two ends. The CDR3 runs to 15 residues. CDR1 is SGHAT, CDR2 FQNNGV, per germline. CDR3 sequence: CASSPSGVQYNEQFF. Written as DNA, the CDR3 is TGTGCCAGCAGCCCCTCCGGGGTTCAATACAATGAGCAGTTCTTC.

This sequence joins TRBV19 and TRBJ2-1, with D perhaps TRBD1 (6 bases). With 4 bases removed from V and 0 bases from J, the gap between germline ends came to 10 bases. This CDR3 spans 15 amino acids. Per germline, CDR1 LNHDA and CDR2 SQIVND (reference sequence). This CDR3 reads CASSRTANSYNEQFF. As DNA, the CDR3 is TGTGCCAGTAGTAGGACAGCCAACTCCTACAATGAGCAGTTCTTC.

CDR3: CASSGPGPGPSPLHF. The CDR3, as DNA: TGTGCCAGCAGTGGCCCGGGCCCTGGGCCTTCACCCCTCCACTTT. The chain employs TRBV6-1 and TRBJ1-6, with unresolved D. The CDR3 extends over 15 amino acids. V shed 4 bases and J shed 9 bases, with 16 bases lying between them. Germline loops: CDR1 MNHNS, CDR2 SASEGT.

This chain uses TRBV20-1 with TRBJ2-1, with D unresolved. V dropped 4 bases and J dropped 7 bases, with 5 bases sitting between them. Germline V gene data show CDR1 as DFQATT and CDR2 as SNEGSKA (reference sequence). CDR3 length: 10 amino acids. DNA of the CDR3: TGCAGTGCTACAAAGAATGAGCAGTTCTTC. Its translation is CSATKNEQFF.

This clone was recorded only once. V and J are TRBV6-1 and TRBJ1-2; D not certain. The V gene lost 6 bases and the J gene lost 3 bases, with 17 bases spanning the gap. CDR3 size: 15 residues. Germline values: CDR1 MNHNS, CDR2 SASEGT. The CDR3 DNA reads TGTGCCAGCAGCGCCTTGAGGCCGGCTGACTATGGCTACACCTTC. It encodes CASSALRPADYGYTF.

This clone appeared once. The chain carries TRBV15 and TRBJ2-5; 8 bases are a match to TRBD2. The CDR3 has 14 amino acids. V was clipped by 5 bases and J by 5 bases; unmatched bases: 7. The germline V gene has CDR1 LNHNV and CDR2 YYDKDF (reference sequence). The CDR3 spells CATSGQREFETQYF. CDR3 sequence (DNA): TGTGCCACCAGCGGCCAGCGGGAGTTTGAGACCCAGTACTTC.

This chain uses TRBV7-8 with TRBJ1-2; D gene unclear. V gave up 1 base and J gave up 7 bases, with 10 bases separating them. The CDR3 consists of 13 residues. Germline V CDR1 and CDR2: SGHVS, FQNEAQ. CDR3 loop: CASSLGGGSGYTF. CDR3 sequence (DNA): TGTGCCAGCAGCTTAGGAGGAGGGAGTGGCTACACCTTC.

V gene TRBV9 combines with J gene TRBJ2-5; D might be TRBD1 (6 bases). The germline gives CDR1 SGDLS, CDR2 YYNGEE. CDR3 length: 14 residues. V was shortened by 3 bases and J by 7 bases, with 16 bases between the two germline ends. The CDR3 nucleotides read TGTGCCAGCAGCGGATCGAGGGACACAGGGACCCAGTACTTC. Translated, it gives CASSGSRDTGTQYF.

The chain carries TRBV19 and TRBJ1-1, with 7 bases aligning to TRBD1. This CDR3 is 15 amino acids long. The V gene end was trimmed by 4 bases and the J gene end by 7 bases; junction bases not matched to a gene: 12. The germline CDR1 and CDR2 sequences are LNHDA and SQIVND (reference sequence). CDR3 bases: TGTGCCAGTAGTACCCTCGGACAGGTGGAGAATGAAGCTTTCTTT. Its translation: CASSTLGQVENEAFF.

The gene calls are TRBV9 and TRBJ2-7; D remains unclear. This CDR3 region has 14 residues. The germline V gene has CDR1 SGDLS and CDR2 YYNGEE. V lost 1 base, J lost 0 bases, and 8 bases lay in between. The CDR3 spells CASSVYATSYEQYF. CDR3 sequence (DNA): TGTGCCAGCAGCGTATACGCCACCTCCTACGAGCAGTACTTC.

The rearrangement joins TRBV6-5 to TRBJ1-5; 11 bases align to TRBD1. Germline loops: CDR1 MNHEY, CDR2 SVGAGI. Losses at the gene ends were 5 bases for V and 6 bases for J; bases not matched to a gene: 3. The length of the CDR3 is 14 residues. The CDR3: CASSEGTGGQPQHF. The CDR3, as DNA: TGTGCCAGCAGTGAGGGGACAGGGGGTCAGCCCCAGCATTTT.

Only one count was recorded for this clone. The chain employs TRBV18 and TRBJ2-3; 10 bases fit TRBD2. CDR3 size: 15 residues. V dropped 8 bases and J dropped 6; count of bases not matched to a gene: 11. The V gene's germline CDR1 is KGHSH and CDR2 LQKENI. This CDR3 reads CASVWGSGGPDTQYF. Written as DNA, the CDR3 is TGTGCCAGCGTCTGGGGTAGCGGGGGGCCTGATACGCAGTATTTT.

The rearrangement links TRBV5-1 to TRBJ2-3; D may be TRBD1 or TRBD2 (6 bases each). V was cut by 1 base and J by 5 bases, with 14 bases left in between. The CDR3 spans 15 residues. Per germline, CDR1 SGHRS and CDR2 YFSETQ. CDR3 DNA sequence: TGCGCCAGCAGCTTGATTGGGGGGCGGGGAGATACGCAGTATTTT. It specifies CASSLIGGRGDTQYF.

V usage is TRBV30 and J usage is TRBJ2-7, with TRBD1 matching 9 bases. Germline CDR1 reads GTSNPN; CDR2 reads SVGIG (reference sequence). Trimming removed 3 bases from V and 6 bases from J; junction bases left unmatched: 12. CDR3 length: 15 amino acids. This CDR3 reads CAWRAFGTGLTEQYF. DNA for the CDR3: TGTGCCTGGAGGGCGTTCGGGACAGGGTTGACCGAGCAGTACTTC.

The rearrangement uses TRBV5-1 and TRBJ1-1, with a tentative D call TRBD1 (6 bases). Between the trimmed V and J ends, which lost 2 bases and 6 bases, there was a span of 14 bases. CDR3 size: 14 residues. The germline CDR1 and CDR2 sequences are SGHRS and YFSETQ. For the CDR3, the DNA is TGCGCCAGCAGCTTAGGGGGGTTAGGAGCTGAAGCTTTCTTT. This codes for CASSLGGLGAEAFF.

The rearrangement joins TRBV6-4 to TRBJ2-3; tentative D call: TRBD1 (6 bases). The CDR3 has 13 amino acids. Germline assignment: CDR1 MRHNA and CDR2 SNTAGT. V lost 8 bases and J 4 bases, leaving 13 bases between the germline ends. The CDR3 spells CASAVGASDTQYF. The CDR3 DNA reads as TGTGCCAGCGCGGTGGGGGCCTCAGATACGCAGTATTTT.